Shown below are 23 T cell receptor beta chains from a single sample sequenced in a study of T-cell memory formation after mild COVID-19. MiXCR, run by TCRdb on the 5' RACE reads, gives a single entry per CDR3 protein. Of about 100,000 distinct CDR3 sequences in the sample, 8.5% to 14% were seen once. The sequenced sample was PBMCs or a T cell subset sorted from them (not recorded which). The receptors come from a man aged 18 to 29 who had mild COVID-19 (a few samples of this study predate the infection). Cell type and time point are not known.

The CDR3 nucleotides are TGTGCCTGGAGTGTACTTGACACCGGGGAGCTGTTTTTT. Translated: CAWSVLDTGELFF. The genes are TRBV30 and TRBJ2-2, with unresolved D. Trimming took off 0 bases at V and 3 bases at J, with 5 bases between the two ends. Germline CDR1 reads GTSNPN; CDR2 reads SVGIG (reference sequence). The CDR3 runs 13 residues.

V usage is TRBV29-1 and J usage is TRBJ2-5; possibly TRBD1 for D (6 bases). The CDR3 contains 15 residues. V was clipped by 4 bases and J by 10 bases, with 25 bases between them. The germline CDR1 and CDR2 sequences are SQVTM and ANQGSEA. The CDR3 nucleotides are TGCAGCGTTGGAATAACAGGGAGCGGATACAAAATCCAGTACTTC. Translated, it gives CSVGITGSGYKIQYF. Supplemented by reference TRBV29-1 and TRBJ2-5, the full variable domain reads SAVISQKPSRDICQRGTSLTIQCQVDSQVTMMFWYRQQPGQSLTLIATANQGSEATYESGFVIDKFPISRPNLTFSTLTVSNMSPEDSSIYLCSVGITGSGYKIQYFGPGTRLLVL.

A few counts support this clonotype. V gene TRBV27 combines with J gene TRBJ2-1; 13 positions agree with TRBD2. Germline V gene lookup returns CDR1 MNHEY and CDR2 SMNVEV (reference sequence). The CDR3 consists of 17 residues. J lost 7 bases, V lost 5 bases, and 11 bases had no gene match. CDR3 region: CASSLLTSGGARNEQFF. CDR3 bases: TGTGCCAGCAGTCTACTCACTAGCGGGGGGGCCAGGAATGAGCAGTTCTTC.

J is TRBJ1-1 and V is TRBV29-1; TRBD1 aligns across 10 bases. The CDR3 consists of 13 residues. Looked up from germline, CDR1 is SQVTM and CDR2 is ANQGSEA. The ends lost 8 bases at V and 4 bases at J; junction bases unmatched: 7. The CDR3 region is CSRGDRGITEAFF. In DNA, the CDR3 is TGCAGCAGGGGGGACAGGGGAATCACTGAAGCTTTCTTT.

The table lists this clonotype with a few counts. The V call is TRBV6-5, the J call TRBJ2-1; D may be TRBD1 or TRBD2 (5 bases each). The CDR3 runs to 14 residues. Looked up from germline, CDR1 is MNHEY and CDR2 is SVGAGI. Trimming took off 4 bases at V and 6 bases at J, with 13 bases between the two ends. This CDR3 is CASSFPSGANEQFF. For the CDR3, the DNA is TGTGCCAGCAGTTTCCCCTCCGGGGCCAATGAGCAGTTCTTC.

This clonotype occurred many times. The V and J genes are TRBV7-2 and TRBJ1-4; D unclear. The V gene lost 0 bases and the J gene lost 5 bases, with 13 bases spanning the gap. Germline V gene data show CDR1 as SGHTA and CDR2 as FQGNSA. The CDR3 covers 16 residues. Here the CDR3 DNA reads TGTGCCAGCAGCTTAGCCCTCCGTAGGACGAATGAAAAACTGTTTTTT. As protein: CASSLALRRTNEKLFF.

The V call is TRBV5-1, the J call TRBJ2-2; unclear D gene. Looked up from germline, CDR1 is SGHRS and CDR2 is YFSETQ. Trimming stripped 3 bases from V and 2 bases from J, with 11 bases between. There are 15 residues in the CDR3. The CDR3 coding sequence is TGCGCCAGCAGCTGGGGTCTCCGAAACACCGGGGAGCTGTTTTTT. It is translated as CASSWGLRNTGELFF.

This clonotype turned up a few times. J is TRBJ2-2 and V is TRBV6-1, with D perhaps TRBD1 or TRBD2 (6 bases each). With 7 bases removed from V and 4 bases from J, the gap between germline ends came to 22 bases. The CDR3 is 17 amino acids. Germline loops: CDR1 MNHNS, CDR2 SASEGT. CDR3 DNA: TGTGCCAGCACCATACACGGGCGGAGGGGGTTCACCGGGGAGCTGTTTTTT. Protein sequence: CASTIHGRRGFTGELFF.

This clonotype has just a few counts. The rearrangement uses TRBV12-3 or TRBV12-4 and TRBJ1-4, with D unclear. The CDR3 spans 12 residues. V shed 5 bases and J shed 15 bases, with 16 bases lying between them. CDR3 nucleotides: TGTGCCAGCAGTAGCCCCTTTAAAGTGGTGTTTTTT. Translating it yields CASSSPFKVVFF.

CDR3 sequence (DNA): TGTGCCAGCAGCTTGCGCTCGGGGGACACAGATACGCAGTATTTT. Residues: CASSLRSGDTDTQYF. The chain has TRBV7-9 and TRBJ2-3, with a weak D call TRBD2 (6 bases). Trimming removed 3 bases from V and 2 bases from J, with 12 bases in between. Per the germline V gene, CDR1 is SEHNR and CDR2 is FQNEAQ (reference sequence). This CDR3 spans 15 amino acids.

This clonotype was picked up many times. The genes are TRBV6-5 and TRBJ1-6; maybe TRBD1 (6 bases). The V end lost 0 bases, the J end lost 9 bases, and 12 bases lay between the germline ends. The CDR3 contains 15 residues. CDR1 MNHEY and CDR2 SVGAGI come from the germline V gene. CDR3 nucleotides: TGTGCCAGCAGTTACTCCAGGGGTCTCGGTTCACCCCTCCACTTT. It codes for CASSYSRGLGSPLHF.

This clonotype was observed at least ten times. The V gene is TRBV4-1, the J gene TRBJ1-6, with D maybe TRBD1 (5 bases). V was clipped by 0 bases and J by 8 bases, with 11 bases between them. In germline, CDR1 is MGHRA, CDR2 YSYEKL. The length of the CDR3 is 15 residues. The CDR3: CASSQDGGNDSPLHF. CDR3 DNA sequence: TGCGCCAGCAGCCAAGATGGGGGGAATGATTCACCCCTCCACTTT.

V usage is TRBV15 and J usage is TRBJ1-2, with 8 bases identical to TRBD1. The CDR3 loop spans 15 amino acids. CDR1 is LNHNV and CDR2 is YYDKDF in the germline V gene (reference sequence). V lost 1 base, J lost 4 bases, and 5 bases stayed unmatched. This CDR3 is CATSRGYTGGYGYTF. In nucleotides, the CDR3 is TGTGCCACCAGCAGAGGGTATACAGGGGGCTATGGCTACACCTTC.

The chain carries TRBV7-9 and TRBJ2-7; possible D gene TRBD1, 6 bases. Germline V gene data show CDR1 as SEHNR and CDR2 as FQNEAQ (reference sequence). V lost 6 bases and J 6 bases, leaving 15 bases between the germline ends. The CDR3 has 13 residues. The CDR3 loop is CASRPYREREQYF. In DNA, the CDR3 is TGTGCCAGCAGACCCTACAGGGAGCGCGAGCAGTACTTC.

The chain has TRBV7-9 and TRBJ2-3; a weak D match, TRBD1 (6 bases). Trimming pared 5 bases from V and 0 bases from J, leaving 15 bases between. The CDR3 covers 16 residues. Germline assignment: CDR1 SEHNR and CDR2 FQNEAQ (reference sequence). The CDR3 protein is CASSPPPGASTDTQYF. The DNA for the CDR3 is TGTGCCAGCAGCCCACCCCCAGGGGCTAGCACAGATACGCAGTATTTT.

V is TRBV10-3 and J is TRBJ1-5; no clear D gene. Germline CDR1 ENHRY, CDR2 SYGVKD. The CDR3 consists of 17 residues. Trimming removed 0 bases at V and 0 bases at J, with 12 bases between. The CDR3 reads CAISESIGSYSNQPQHF. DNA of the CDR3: TGTGCCATCAGTGAGTCAATAGGGAGTTATAGCAATCAGCCCCAGCATTTT.

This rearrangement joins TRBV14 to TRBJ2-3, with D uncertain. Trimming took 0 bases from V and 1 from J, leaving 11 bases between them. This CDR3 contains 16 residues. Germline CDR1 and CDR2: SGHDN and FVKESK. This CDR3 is CASSQEERWGTDTQYF. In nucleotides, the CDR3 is TGTGCCAGCAGCCAAGAGGAGAGATGGGGCACAGATACGCAGTATTTT.

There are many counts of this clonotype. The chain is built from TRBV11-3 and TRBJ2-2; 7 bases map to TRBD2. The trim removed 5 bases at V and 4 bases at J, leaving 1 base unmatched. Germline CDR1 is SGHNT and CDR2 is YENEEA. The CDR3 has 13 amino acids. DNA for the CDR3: TGTGCCAGCAGCCTAGCGGTCACCGGGGAGCTGTTTTTT. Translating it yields CASSLAVTGELFF.

The CDR3 DNA reads TGTGCCAGCAGTCCGGGCGGGGGGGGAAGAATGAACCATTACAATGAGCAGTTCTTC. This encodes CASSPGGGGRMNHYNEQFF. J is TRBJ2-1 and V is TRBV6-5; the match to TRBD2 covers 9 bases. Per germline, CDR1 MNHEY and CDR2 SVGAGI. The ends lost 5 bases at V and 4 bases at J; junction bases unmatched: 18. The CDR3 totals 19 residues.

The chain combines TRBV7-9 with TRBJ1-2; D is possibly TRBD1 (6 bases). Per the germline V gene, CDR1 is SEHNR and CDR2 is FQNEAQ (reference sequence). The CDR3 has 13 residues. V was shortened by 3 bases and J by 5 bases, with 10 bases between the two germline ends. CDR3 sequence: CASSFGGEYGYTF. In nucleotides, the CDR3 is TGTGCCAGCAGCTTCGGGGGCGAATATGGCTACACCTTC. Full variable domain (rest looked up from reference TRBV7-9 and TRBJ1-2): DTGVSQNPRHKITKRGQNVTFRCDPISEHNRLYWYRQTLGQGPEFLTYFQNEAQLEKSRLLSDRFSAERPKGSFSTLEIQRTEQGDSAMYLCASSFGGEYGYTFGSGTRLTVV.

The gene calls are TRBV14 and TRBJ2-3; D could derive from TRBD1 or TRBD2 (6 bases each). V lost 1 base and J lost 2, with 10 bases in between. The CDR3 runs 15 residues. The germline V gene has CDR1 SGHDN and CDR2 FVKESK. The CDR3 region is CASSQARGLTDTQYF. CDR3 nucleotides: TGTGCCAGCAGCCAAGCTCGGGGGCTCACAGATACGCAGTATTTT. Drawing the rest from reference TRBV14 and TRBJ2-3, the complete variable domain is EAGVTQFPSHSVIEKGQTVTLRCDPISGHDNLYWYRRVMGKEIKFLLHFVKESKQDESGMPNNRFLAERTGGTYSTLKVQPAELEDSGVYFCASSQARGLTDTQYFGPGTRLTVL.

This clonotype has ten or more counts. CDR3 sequence: CAWSPWETYEQYF. The CDR3 DNA sequence: TGTGCCTGGAGTCCTTGGGAGACCTACGAGCAGTACTTC. This chain links TRBV30 with TRBJ2-7; tentative D call: TRBD2 (5 bases). The CDR3 has 13 amino acids. V was clipped by 2 bases and J by 2 bases, with 10 bases between them. Germline lookup yields CDR1 GTSNPN and CDR2 SVGIG (reference sequence).

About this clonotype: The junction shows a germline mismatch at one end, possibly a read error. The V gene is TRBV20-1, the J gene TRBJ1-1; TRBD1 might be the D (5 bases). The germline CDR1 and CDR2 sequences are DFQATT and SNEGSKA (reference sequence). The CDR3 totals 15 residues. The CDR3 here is CSAPPWGRANTEALF. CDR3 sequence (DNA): TGCAGTGCTCCCCCTTGGGGGAGAGCGAACACTGAAGCTTTATTT.